A selection of T cell receptor beta chains follows, all from one sample in a study of T cell responses to AZD1222 COVID-19 vaccine. The assay was immunoSEQ multiplex PCR, and TCRdb's table has in-frame clones only and misses some. Here the sample spans roughly 130,000 clones, 80% to 90% being singletons. The material sequenced was peripheral blood, taken on day 0 of AZD1222 vaccination. The origin of the receptors is an adult in good health. Both conserved end residues are part of each CDR3. The order of the fields is J gene, D gene, V gene, clone size, CDR3 protein, CDR3 DNA. The D gene is left open where the match is weak. Clone size is shown for a subset of rows, as once, few, many or a class of expanded clone.

>TRBJ2-3|.|TRBV7-3|.
CASSLLGPIGTDTQYF
TGTGCCAGCAGCTTATTGGGCCCCATCGGAACAGATACGCAGTATTTT
>TRBJ1-1|.|TRBV7-9|.
CASSQRSGTQNTEAFF
TGTGCCAGCAGCCAGAGATCTGGGACCCAGAACACTGAAGCTTTCTTT
>TRBJ2-5|TRBD1|TRBV7-3|.
CASSPFPGGEETQYF
TGTGCCAGCAGCCCCTTCCCAGGGGGAGAGGAGACCCAGTACTTC
>TRBJ1-6|TRBD1|TRBV10-3|.
CAISDPGQGSSYNSPLHF
TGTGCCATCAGTGATCCGGGACAGGGGAGCTCCTATAATTCACCCCTCCACTTT
>TRBJ1-4|.|TRBV6-6|.
CAARRTTTNEKLFF
TGTGCCGCCCGGCGGACAACAACTAATGAAAAACTGTTTTTT
>TRBJ1-1|.|TRBV27|.
CASRNSPGGGGNTEAFF
TGTGCCAGCAGGAACTCGCCGGGGGGGGGCGGAAACACTGAAGCTTTCTTT
>TRBJ1-4|.|TRBV29-1|.
CSVEAGNNEKLFF
TGCAGCGTTGAAGCGGGTAATAATGAAAAACTGTTTTTT
>TRBJ1-1|.|TRBV10-3|few
CAIGRGGTEAFF
TGTGCCATCGGGAGGGGGGGCACTGAAGCTTTCTTT
>TRBJ2-2|.|TRBV6-5|.
CATHLAVNTGELFF
TGTGCCACCCACCTAGCTGTGAACACCGGGGAGCTGTTTTTT
>TRBJ1-2|TRBD1|TRBV28|.
CASSPGQALYGYTF
TGTGCCAGCAGTCCAGGACAGGCCCTCTATGGCTACACCTTC
>TRBJ1-2|.|TRBV9|.
CASSAGAFPGYGYTF
TGTGCCAGCAGCGCAGGAGCATTCCCCGGGTATGGCTACACCTTC
>TRBJ1-6|.|TRBV9|.
CASSVAEGGYSPLHF
TGTGCCAGCAGCGTAGCAGAGGGGGGGTACTCACCCCTCCACTTT
>TRBJ2-5|TRBD2|TRBV10-2|.
CASSLSGGETQYF
TGCGCCAGCAGTCTTAGCGGGGGGGAGACCCAGTACTTC
>TRBJ2-3|TRBD2|TRBV27|.
CASSLGLAQSTDTQYF
TGTGCCAGCAGTTTAGGACTAGCCCAATCCACAGATACGCAGTATTTT
>TRBJ2-1|TRBD2|TRBV5-4|.
CASSPRLAGDNEQFF
TGTGCCAGCAGCCCCCGACTAGCGGGAGACAATGAGCAGTTCTTC
>TRBJ2-5|.|TRBV5-1|.
CASSLASRRTQETQYF
TGCGCCAGCAGCTTGGCGAGTAGGAGGACTCAAGAGACCCAGTACTTC
>TRBJ1-1|.|TRBV7-2|.
CASSLVSGGTEAFF
TGTGCCAGCAGCTTAGTAAGTGGGGGCACTGAAGCTTTCTTT
>TRBJ2-5|.|TRBV15|.
CATSRDGGKETQYF
TGTGCCACCAGCAGAGATGGGGGAAAAGAGACCCAGTACTTC
>TRBJ2-1|TRBD2|TRBV6-5|.
CASRAPSGLNEQFF
TGTGCCAGCAGGGCGCCTAGCGGGTTAAATGAGCAGTTCTTC
>TRBJ1-3|.|TRBV10-1|.
CASRRAPSGNTIYF
TGCGCCAGCAGGCGGGCCCCCTCTGGAAACACCATATATTTT
>TRBJ1-2|TRBD1|TRBV19|.
CASGKDRVEGYGYTF
TGTGCCAGTGGAAAGGACAGGGTAGAAGGCTATGGCTACACCTTC
>TRBJ1-6|.|TRBV18|.
CASSPFQKSNSPLHF
TGTGCCAGCTCACCATTTCAGAAAAGTAATTCACCCCTCCACTTT
>TRBJ1-5|.|TRBV19|.
CASSTRSSNQPQHF
TGTGCCAGTAGTACCAGGTCTAGCAATCAGCCCCAGCATTTT
>TRBJ2-3|TRBD2|TRBV4-1|.
CASSQDRSGGPTDTQYF
TGCGCCAGCAGCCAAGATCGGAGCGGGGGTCCCACAGATACGCAGTATTTT
>TRBJ1-5|.|TRBV30|.
CAWSVHRSNQPQHF
TGTGCCTGGAGTGTACACAGGTCAAATCAGCCCCAGCATTTT
>TRBJ2-3|TRBD2|TRBV5-1|.
CASSLVAGGSTDTQYF
TGCGCCAGCAGCTTGGTAGCGGGAGGAAGCACAGATACGCAGTATTTT
>TRBJ2-1|TRBD2|TRBV4-1|.
CASSRGLAGGPLTYNEQFF
TGCGCCAGCAGCCGGGGACTAGCGGGGGGGCCATTAACCTACAATGAGCAGTTCTTC
>TRBJ1-6|.|TRBV2|.
CASTDRANSPLHF
TGTGCCAGCACCGACAGAGCCAATTCACCCCTCCACTTT
>TRBJ1-2|.|TRBV19|.
CASSIDRLWTIDGYTF
TGTGCCAGTAGTATAGATAGACTTTGGACAATTGATGGCTACACCTTC
>TRBJ2-7|.|TRBV5-4|.
CASSPQGASSSYEQYF
TGTGCCAGCAGCCCGCAGGGAGCGTCGAGCTCCTACGAGCAGTACTTC
>TRBJ1-2|TRBD1|TRBV5-1|.
CASSPGQGNYGYTF
TGCGCCAGCAGCCCCGGACAGGGCAACTATGGCTACACCTTC
>TRBJ1-1|.|TRBV27|.
CASSLSSGGTEAFF
TGTGCCAGCAGTTTATCGTCAGGTGGAACTGAAGCTTTCTTT
>TRBJ1-5|.|TRBV6-4|.
CASSSQANQPQHF
TGTGCCAGCAGTTCACAGGCCAATCAGCCCCAGCATTTT
>TRBJ1-6|.|TRBV19|.
CASREGGRTYSPLHF
TGTGCCAGTAGGGAAGGCGGACGGACTTATTCACCCCTCCACTTT
>TRBJ1-6|TRBD1|TRBV6-2/TRBV6-3|medium-sized
CASSNRDRESSPLHF
TGTGCCAGCAGCAATCGGGACAGGGAGTCTTCACCCCTCCACTTT
>TRBJ1-1|.|TRBV10-3|.
CAIMGAGNTEAFF
TGTGCCATCATGGGGGCAGGGAACACTGAAGCTTTCTTT
>TRBJ1-6|.|TRBV7-8|.
CASSLAGSPLHF
TGTGCCAGCAGCCTTGCGGGTTCACCCCTCCACTTT
>TRBJ1-2|.|TRBV5-4|.
CASSFAGLRYGYTF
TGTGCCAGCAGCTTCGCAGGGTTGCGCTATGGCTACACCTTC
>TRBJ1-6|.|TRBV5-8|once
CASSLDPDGSYNSPLHF
TGTGCCAGCAGCTTGGACCCGGACGGCTCCTATAATTCACCCCTCCACTTT
>TRBJ1-5|.|TRBV15|.
CATSRGWSDSNQPQHF
TGTGCCACCAGCAGAGGCTGGTCTGATAGCAATCAGCCCCAGCATTTT
>TRBJ1-2|TRBD1|TRBV7-9|.
CASSLAGGEGNYGYTF
TGTGCCAGCAGCTTAGCAGGGGGCGAGGGGAACTATGGCTACACCTTC
>TRBJ2-3|.|TRBV27|.
CASSLSASTDTQYF
TGTGCCAGCAGTTTATCGGCTAGCACAGATACGCAGTATTTT
>TRBJ1-2|.|TRBV7-8|.
CASSADPEDYGYTF
TGTGCCAGCAGCGCGGACCCTGAAGACTATGGCTACACCTTC
>TRBJ2-3|TRBD2|TRBV7-3|.
CASSLTSGGPGTQYF
TGTGCCAGCAGCTTAACTAGCGGGGGCCCCGGTACGCAGTATTTT
>TRBJ2-3|TRBD2|TRBV3-1/TRBV3-2|.
CASSQGRIGTSITQYF
TGTGCCAGCAGCCAAGGTCGGATAGGGACTAGTATTACGCAGTATTTT
>TRBJ1-6|.|TRBV5-1|.
CASSLAGVVNSPLHF
TGCGCCAGCAGCTTGGCTGGGGTGGTGAATTCACCCCTCCACTTT
>TRBJ1-1|.|TRBV6-6|once
CASSPAGGLFNTEAFF
TGTGCCAGCAGCCCAGCGGGGGGGCTCTTCAACACTGAAGCTTTCTTT
>TRBJ2-1|.|TRBV5-4|.
CASSSDWYNEQFF
TGTGCCAGCAGCTCAGACTGGTACAATGAGCAGTTCTTC
>TRBJ2-7|.|TRBV11-2|once
CASSLGAEGSYEQYF
TGTGCCAGCAGCTTGGGGGCGGAGGGCTCCTACGAGCAGTACTTC
>TRBJ1-1|.|TRBV3-1/TRBV3-2|.
CASSQEGRGNTEAFF
TGTGCCAGCAGCCAAGAGGGTCGGGGAAACACTGAAGCTTTCTTT
>TRBJ1-2|.|TRBV25-1|.
CASSDRKGLRGTRYGYTF
TGTGCCAGCAGTGATCGCAAGGGACTGAGGGGGACTCGCTATGGCTACACCTTC
>TRBJ2-2|TRBD1|TRBV19|few
CASSIGDRITGELFF
TGTGCCAGTAGTATTGGGGACAGAATCACCGGGGAGCTGTTTTTT
>TRBJ2-3|TRBD2|TRBV18|.
CASSPPLGGRYTDTQYF
TGTGCCAGCTCGCCCCCACTAGGCGGGAGGTACACAGATACGCAGTATTTT